The T cell receptor (beta chain) under discussion was sequenced for a study of blood T cell repertoires in COVID-19. Background on the study: PBMCs, B-cell-depleted T cells, or T cells provided the cDNA or gDNA that made up the material.

Germline V CDR1 and CDR2: LGHDT, YNNKEL (reference sequence). The CDR3 length is 15 residues. With 1 base removed from V and 0 bases from J, the gap between germline ends came to 10 bases. Original processing notes: Amplifying reference gene primers gave estimates of nucleated cell counts. TCRdb's table, derived via immunoSEQ multiplex PCR, lists solely in-frame clones and lacks some. That table furnishes V, J and clone size, whereas the DNA furnished D and trimming. The sample includes roughly 43,000 clones, 86% seen only once; the top ten take just under 8.5%. V gene TRBV3-1 (or the pseudogene TRBV3-2) combines with J gene TRBJ2-7, with D perhaps TRBD2 (6 bases). Sequences were obtained from peripheral blood. The origin of this receptor is a man in his 60s with active COVID-19. The CDR3 here is CASSQASATSYEQYF. The CDR3 DNA follows: TGTGCCAGCAGCCAAGCTAGCGCTACCTCCTACGAGCAGTACTTC.